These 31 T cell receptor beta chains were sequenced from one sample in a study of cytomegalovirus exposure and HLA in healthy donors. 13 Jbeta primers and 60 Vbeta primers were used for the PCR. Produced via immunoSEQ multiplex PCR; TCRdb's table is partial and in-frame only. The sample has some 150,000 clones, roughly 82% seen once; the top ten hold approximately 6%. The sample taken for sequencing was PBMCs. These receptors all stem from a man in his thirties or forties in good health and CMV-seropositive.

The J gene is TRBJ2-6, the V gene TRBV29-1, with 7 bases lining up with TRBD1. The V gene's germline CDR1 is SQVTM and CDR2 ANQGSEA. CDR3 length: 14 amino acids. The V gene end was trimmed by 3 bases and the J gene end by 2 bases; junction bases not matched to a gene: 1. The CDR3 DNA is TGCAGCGTTGAGCAGGGGGCTGGGGCCAACGTCCTGACTTTC. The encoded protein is CSVEQGAGANVLTF.

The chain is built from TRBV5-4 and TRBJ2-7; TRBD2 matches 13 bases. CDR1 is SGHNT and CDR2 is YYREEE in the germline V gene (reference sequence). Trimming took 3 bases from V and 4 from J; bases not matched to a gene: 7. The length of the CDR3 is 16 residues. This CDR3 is CASSSGGLAGEYEQYF. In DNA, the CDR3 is TGTGCCAGCAGCTCAGGCGGACTAGCGGGAGAATACGAGCAGTACTTC.

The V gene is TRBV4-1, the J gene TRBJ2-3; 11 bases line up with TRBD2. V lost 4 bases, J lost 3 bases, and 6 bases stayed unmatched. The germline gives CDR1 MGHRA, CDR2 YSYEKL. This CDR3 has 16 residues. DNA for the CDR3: TGCGCCAGCAGCCTCGAACTAGCGGGAGAGACAGATACGCAGTATTTT. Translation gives CASSLELAGETDTQYF.

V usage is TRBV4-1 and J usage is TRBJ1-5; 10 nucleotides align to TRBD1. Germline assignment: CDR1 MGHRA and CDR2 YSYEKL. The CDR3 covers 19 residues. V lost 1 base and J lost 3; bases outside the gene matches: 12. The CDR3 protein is CASSQVISPDRGLNQPQHF. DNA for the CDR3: TGCGCCAGCAGCCAAGTGATTTCCCCCGACAGGGGGCTCAATCAGCCCCAGCATTTT.

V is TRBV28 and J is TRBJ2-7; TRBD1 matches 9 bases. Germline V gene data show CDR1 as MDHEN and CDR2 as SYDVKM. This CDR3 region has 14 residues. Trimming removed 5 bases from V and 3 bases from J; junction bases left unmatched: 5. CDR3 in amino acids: CASSPRTGDYEQYF. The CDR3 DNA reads TGTGCCAGCAGTCCCCGGACAGGGGACTACGAGCAGTACTTC.

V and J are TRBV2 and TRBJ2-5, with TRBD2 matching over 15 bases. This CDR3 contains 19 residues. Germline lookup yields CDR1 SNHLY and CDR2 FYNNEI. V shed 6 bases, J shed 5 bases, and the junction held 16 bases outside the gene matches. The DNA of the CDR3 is TGTGCCAGCAGCCACCCCGGGACTAGCGGGGGGCGCTCGGGGGAGACCCAGTACTTC. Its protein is CASSHPGTSGGRSGETQYF.

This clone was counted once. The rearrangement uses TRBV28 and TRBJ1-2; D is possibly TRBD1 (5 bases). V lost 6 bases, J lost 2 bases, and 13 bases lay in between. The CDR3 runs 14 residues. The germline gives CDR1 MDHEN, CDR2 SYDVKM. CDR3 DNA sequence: TGTGCCAGCAGGGCGGAAAGGGGAAACTATGGCTACACCTTC. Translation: CASRAERGNYGYTF.

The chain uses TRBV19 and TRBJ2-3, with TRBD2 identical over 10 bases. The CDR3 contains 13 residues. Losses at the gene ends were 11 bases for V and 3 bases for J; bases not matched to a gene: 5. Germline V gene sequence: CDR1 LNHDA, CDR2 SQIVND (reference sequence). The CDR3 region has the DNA TGTGCCGTAAAACTAGCGGGAACAGATACGCAGTATTTT. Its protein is CAVKLAGTDTQYF.

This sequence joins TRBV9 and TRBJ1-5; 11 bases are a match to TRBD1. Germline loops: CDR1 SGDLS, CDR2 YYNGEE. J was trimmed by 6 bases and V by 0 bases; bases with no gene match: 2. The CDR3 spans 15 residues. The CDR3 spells CASSVDGTGGQPQHF. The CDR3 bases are TGTGCCAGCAGCGTAGACGGGACAGGGGGTCAGCCCCAGCATTTT. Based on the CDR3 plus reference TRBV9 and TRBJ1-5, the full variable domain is DSGVTQTPKHLITATGQRVTLRCSPRSGDLSVYWYQQSLDQGLQFLIQYYNGEERAKGNILERFSAQQFPDLHSELNLSSLELGDSALYFCASSVDGTGGQPQHFGDGTRLSIL.

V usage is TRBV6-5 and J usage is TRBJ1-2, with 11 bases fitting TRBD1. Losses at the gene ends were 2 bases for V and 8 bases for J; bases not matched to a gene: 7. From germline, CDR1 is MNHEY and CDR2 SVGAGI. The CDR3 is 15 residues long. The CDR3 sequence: CASSYRGTGGAGYTF. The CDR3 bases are TGTGCCAGCAGTTACCGAGGGACAGGGGGAGCGGGCTACACCTTC.

CDR3 amino acids: CASSLLRDSYEQYF. CDR3 bases: TGTGCCAGCAGTTTACTCAGGGATTCCTACGAGCAGTACTTC. The chain carries TRBV28 and TRBJ2-7, with D possibly being TRBD1 (5 bases). The germline V and J ends were trimmed by 2 bases and 1 base, with 9 bases remaining between them. The CDR3 has 14 residues. The V gene's germline CDR1 is MDHEN and CDR2 SYDVKM.

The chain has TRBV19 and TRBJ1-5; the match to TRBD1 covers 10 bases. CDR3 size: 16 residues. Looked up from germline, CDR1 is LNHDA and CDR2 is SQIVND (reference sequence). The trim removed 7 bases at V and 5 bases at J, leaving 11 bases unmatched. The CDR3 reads CASNPGQGRRDQPQHF. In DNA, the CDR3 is TGTGCCAGTAACCCGGGACAGGGGCGGAGGGATCAGCCCCAGCATTTT. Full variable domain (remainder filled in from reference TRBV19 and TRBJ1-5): DGGITQSPKYLFRKEGQNVTLSCEQNLNHDAMYWYRQDPGQGLRLIYYSQIVNDFQKGDIAEGYSVSREKKESFPLTVTSAQKNPTAFYLCASNPGQGRRDQPQHFGDGTRLSIL.

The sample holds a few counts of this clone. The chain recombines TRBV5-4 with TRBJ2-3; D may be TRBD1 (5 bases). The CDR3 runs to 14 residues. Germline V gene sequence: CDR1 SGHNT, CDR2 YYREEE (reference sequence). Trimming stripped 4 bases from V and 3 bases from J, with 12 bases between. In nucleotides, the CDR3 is TGTGCCAGCAGCAGAGGACAACTTACAGATACGCAGTATTTT. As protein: CASSRGQLTDTQYF.

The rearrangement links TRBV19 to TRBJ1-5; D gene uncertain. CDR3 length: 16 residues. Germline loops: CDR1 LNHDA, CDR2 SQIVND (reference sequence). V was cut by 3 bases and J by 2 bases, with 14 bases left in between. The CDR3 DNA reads TGTGCCAGTAGTATCTTAACTGGTACGGGCAATCAGCCCCAGCATTTT. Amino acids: CASSILTGTGNQPQHF.

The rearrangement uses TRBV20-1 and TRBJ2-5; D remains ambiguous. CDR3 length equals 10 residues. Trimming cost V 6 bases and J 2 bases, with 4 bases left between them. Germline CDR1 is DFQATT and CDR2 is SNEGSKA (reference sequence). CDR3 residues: CSARQETQYF. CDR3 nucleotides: TGCAGTGCCCGGCAAGAGACCCAGTACTTC.

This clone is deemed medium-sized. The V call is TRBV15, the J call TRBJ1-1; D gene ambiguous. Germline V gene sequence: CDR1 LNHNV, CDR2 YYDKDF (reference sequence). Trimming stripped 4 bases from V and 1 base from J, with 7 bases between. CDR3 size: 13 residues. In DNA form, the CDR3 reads TGTGCCACCAGCACGACTGAGAACACTGAAGCTTTCTTT. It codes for CATSTTENTEAFF.

Here the CDR3 reads CASSLEQVYNEQFF. The DNA of the CDR3 is TGTGCCAGCAGCTTAGAACAGGTATACAATGAGCAGTTCTTC. This chain links TRBV7-2 with TRBJ2-1, with D perhaps matching TRBD1 (5 bases). CDR3 length: 14 residues. Germline lookup yields CDR1 SGHTA and CDR2 FQGNSA. V was trimmed by 1 base and J by 4 bases, leaving 8 bases between them.

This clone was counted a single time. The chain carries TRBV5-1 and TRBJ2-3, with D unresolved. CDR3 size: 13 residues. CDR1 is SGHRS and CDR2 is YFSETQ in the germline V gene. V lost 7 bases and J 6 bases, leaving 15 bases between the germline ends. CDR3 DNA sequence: TGCGCCAGCGAAGGCCTACCCGGGGATACGCAGTATTTT. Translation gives CASEGLPGDTQYF.

The CDR3 DNA reads as TGTGCCAGCAGCTTATTTAGAACCTACGAGCAGTACTTC. Its protein product is CASSLFRTYEQYF. This rearrangement joins TRBV7-6 to TRBJ2-7; D unresolved. V shed 2 bases and J shed 2 bases, with 7 bases lying between them. The V gene's germline CDR1 is SGHVS and CDR2 FNYEAQ. This CDR3 comprises 13 residues.

The CDR3, as DNA: TGTGCCAGCACCGGGACTAGTGGCGAGCAGTACTTC. Translating gives CASTGTSGEQYF. V gene TRBV2 combines with J gene TRBJ2-7; 8 bases are a match to TRBD2. The CDR3 spans 12 residues. The V segment lost 7 bases and the J segment 6 bases; nucleotides outside the gene matches: 5. CDR1 and CDR2 from the germline V gene are SNHLY and FYNNEI. Full variable domain (outside the CDR3, taken from reference TRBV2 and TRBJ2-7): EPEVTQTPSHQVTQMGQEVILRCVPISNHLYFYWYRQILGQKVEFLVSFYNNEISEKSEIFDDQFSVERPDGSNFTLKIRSTKLEDSAMYFCASTGTSGEQYFGPGTRLTVT.

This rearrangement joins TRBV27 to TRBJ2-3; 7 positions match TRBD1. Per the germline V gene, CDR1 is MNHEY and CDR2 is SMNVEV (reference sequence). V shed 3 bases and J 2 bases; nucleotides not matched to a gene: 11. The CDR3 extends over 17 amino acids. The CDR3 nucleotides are TGTGCCAGCAGTTTGGGCGGTCTGGACAGGCCCACAGATACGCAGTATTTT. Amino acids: CASSLGGLDRPTDTQYF.

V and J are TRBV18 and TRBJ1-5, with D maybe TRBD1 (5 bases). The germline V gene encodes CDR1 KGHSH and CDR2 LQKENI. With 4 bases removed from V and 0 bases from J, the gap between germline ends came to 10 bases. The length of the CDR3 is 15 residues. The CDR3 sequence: CASSRWGDSNQPQHF. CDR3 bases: TGTGCCAGCTCACGGTGGGGGGATAGCAATCAGCCCCAGCATTTT. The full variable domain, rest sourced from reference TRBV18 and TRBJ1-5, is NAGVMQNPRHLVRRRGQEARLRCSPMKGHSHVYWYRQLPEEGLKFMVYLQKENIIDESGMPKERFSAEFPKEGPSILRIQQVVRGDSAAYFCASSRWGDSNQPQHFGDGTRLSIL.

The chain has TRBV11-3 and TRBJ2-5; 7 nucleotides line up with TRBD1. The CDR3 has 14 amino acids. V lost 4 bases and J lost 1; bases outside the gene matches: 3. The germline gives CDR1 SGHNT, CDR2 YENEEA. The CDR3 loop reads CASSSRQGQETQYF. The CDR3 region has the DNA TGTGCCAGCAGCTCAAGACAGGGCCAAGAGACCCAGTACTTC.

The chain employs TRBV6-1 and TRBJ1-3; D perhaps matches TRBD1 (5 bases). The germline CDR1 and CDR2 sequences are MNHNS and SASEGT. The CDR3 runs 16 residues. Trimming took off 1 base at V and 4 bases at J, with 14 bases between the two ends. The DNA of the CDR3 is TGTGCCAGCAGTGAAGAGAGTCTTGGGGGGGGAAACACCATATATTTT. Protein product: CASSEESLGGGNTIYF.

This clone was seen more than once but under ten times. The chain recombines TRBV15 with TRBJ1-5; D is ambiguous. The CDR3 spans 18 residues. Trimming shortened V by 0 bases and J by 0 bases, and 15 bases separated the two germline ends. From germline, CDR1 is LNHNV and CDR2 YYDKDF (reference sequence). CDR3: CATSRDRERGYSNQPQHF. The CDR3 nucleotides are TGTGCCACCAGCAGAGATAGGGAACGGGGTTATAGCAATCAGCCCCAGCATTTT.

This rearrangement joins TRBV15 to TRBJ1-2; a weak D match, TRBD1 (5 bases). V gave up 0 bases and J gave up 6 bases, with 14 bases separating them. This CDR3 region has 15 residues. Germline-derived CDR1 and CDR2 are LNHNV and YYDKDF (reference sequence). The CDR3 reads CATSRDGGGIDGYTF. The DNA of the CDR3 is TGTGCCACCAGCAGAGATGGGGGGGGGATTGATGGCTACACCTTC.

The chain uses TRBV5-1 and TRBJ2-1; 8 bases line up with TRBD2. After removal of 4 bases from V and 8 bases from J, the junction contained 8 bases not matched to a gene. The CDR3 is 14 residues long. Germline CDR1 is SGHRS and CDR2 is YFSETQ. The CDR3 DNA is TGCGCCAGCAGCCAACCGGGACTAGGAGATGAGCAGTTCTTC. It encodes CASSQPGLGDEQFF.

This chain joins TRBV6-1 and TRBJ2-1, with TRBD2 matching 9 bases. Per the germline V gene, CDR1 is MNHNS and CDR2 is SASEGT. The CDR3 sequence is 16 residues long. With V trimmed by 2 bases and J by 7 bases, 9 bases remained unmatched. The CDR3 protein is CASSESGAGGWNEQFF. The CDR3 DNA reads TGTGCCAGCAGTGAATCAGGTGCGGGAGGGTGGAATGAGCAGTTCTTC.

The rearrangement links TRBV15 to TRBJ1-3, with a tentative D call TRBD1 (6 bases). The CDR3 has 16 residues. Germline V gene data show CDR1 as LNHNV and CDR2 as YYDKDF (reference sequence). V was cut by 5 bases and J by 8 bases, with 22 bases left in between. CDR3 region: CATSGGPITGKDTIYF. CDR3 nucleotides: TGTGCCACCAGCGGAGGGCCGATCACAGGGAAGGACACCATATATTTT.

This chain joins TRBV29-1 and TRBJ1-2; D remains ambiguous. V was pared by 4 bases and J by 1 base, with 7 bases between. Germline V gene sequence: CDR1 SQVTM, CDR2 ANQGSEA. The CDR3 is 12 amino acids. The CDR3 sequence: CSVGSSNYGYTF. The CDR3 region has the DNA TGCAGCGTTGGGAGCAGTAACTATGGCTACACCTTC. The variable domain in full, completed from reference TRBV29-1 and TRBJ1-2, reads SAVISQKPSRDICQRGTSLTIQCQVDSQVTMMFWYRQQPGQSLTLIATANQGSEATYESGFVIDKFPISRPNLTFSTLTVSNMSPEDSSIYLCSVGSSNYGYTFGSGTRLTVV.

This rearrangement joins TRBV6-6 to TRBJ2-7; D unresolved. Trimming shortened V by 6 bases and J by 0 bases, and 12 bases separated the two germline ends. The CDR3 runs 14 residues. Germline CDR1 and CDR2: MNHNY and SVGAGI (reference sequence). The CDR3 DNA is TGTGCCAGCAGGACAAGAAAAGGCTCCTACGAGCAGTACTTC. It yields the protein CASRTRKGSYEQYF.